Presented here are 29 T cell receptor beta chains from one specimen sequenced in a study of blood T cell repertoires in COVID-19. Repertoires were generated with immunoSEQ multiplex PCR, while TCRdb's copy carries only in-frame clones and drops some. The repertoire consists of roughly 290,000 clones, with roughly 84% occurring once and the leading ten covering roughly 0.87%. Sequenced input: peripheral blood. All receptors derive from a human donor with COVID-19, enrolled during active disease. The donor label of this sample is uncertain.

The gene calls are TRBV24-1 and TRBJ2-5; TRBD1 agrees at 9 bases. With V trimmed by 7 bases and J by 6 bases, 11 bases remained unmatched. The CDR3 is made up of 15 amino acids. The germline V gene has CDR1 KGHDR and CDR2 SFDVKD. CDR3 in amino acids: CATSAAGTGFKTQYF. The DNA of the CDR3 is TGTGCCACCAGCGCCGCCGGGACAGGGTTTAAGACCCAGTACTTC.

There are a few counts of this clone. V gene TRBV2 combines with J gene TRBJ1-5; D is undetermined. In germline, CDR1 is SNHLY, CDR2 FYNNEI. The CDR3 is 14 amino acids. V dropped 5 bases and J dropped 0 bases, with 8 bases sitting between them. The CDR3 region is CASSTGVSNQPQHF. As DNA, the CDR3 is TGTGCCAGCAGTACCGGGGTTAGCAATCAGCCCCAGCATTTT.

The J gene is TRBJ2-2, the V gene TRBV10-3; 7 bases map to TRBD1. This CDR3 is 14 amino acids long. Germline-derived CDR1 and CDR2 are ENHRY and SYGVKD. V gave up 4 bases and J gave up 6 bases; unmatched junction bases: 5. The CDR3 here is CAISGYRGSGELFF. In DNA, the CDR3 is TGTGCCATCAGTGGATACAGGGGATCCGGGGAGCTGTTTTTT.

The chain uses TRBV27 and TRBJ1-1; the match to TRBD1 covers 8 bases. CDR1 and CDR2 from the germline V gene are MNHEY and SMNVEV (reference sequence). The CDR3 loop spans 15 amino acids. The V segment lost 6 bases and the J segment 4 bases; nucleotides outside the gene matches: 10. The CDR3 bases are TGTGCCAGCAGCGATAGCAGGGGGCGAATCACTGAAGCTTTCTTT. Amino acids: CASSDSRGRITEAFF.

The V gene is TRBV5-1, the J gene TRBJ2-1; TRBD2 matches 7 bases. V dropped 0 bases and J dropped 12; count of bases not matched to a gene: 9. CDR1 and CDR2 from the germline V gene are SGHRS and YFSETQ. This CDR3 has 14 amino acids. Here the CDR3 reads CASSLDLAGRGQFF. Written as DNA, the CDR3 is TGCGCCAGCAGCTTGGATTTAGCGGGCCGGGGGCAGTTCTTC. The variable domain in full, completed from reference TRBV5-1 and TRBJ2-1, reads KAGVTQTPRYLIKTRGQQVTLSCSPISGHRSVSWYQQTPGQGLQFLFEYFSETQRNKGNFPGRFSGRQFSNSRSEMNVSTLELGDSALYLCASSLDLAGRGQFFGPGTRLTVL.

The V and J genes are TRBV11-3 and TRBJ2-1; TRBD1 agrees at 8 bases. Germline values: CDR1 SGHNT, CDR2 YENEEA. The CDR3 has 16 amino acids. V gave up 6 bases and J gave up 8 bases; unmatched junction bases: 15. CDR3 residues: CASSFESGQVMDEQFF. The CDR3 bases are TGTGCCAGCAGTTTCGAATCGGGACAGGTAATGGATGAGCAGTTCTTC.

This clone was seen a handful of times. DNA for the CDR3: TGTGCCAGCAAACGGGGGGTTTCCACTAACTATGGCTACACCTTC. Translated, it gives CASKRGVSTNYGYTF. The chain recombines TRBV2 with TRBJ1-2; TRBD1 might be the D (5 bases). This CDR3 spans 15 amino acids. With 7 bases removed from V and 0 bases from J, the gap between germline ends came to 15 bases. Germline V gives CDR1 SNHLY, CDR2 FYNNEI.

This chain links TRBV24-1 with TRBJ1-1, with D maybe TRBD1 (5 bases). The CDR3 spans 13 residues. Trimming stripped 4 bases from V and 4 bases from J, with 9 bases between. In germline, CDR1 is KGHDR, CDR2 SFDVKD. CDR3 in amino acids: CATSEAGGTEAFF. In DNA, the CDR3 is TGTGCCACCAGTGAAGCGGGGGGCACTGAAGCTTTCTTT.

This clone has more than one count but fewer than ten. This rearrangement joins TRBV2 to TRBJ1-5; 7 bases fit TRBD1. Trimming took 4 bases from V and 9 from J; bases not matched to a gene: 3. There are 12 residues in the CDR3. Germline assignment: CDR1 SNHLY and CDR2 FYNNEI. The CDR3 nucleotides read TGTGCCAGCAGTGGGGACAGTGGGCCCCAGCATTTT. It is translated as CASSGDSGPQHF.

In the case of this clone: A read error is likely, as this CDR3 ends without the conserved phenylalanine or tryptophan. No DNA is shown, since the ends of the CDR3 on it are uncertain; the CDR3 is the one TCRdb lists. The gene calls are TRBV21-1 and TRBJ2-7; TRBD2 is taken as the D call from the table, unchecked against the DNA. TRBV21-1 is given as a pseudogene. The CDR3 comprises 17 residues, both ends counted. CDR3 sequence: CASSKPIVRRASYEQYL.

This clone came up once. The V gene is TRBV5-4, the J gene TRBJ1-2, with D hard to call. CDR3 length: 11 amino acids. Per the germline V gene, CDR1 is SGHNT and CDR2 is YYREEE (reference sequence). The ends were cut back, 4 bases at V and 8 bases at J, with 9 bases in the middle. The CDR3 sequence is CASSGSWGYTF. CDR3 bases: TGTGCCAGCAGCGGGAGCTGGGGCTACACCTTC.

This chain uses TRBV19 with TRBJ1-2, with 8 positions matching TRBD1. Germline lookup yields CDR1 LNHDA and CDR2 SQIVND (reference sequence). The CDR3 length is 16 residues. V lost 7 bases and J lost 4; bases outside the gene matches: 14. The CDR3 region has the DNA TGTGCCAGTAAGGCCCCAGGGGGCTCTTTGGTCTATGGCTACACCTTC. It specifies CASKAPGGSLVYGYTF.

V gene TRBV3-1 (or the pseudogene TRBV3-2) combines with J gene TRBJ2-2, with D hard to call. The CDR3 loop spans 15 amino acids. V was pared by 2 bases and J by 1 base, with 8 bases between. Looked up from germline, CDR1 is LGHDT and CDR2 is YNNKEL (reference sequence). The CDR3 sequence: CASSQPRRNTGELFF. CDR3 coding DNA: TGTGCCAGCAGCCAACCCCGGAGGAACACCGGGGAGCTGTTTTTT.

The chain combines TRBV6-5 with TRBJ2-7; 8 nucleotides match TRBD2. Germline V gene lookup returns CDR1 MNHEY and CDR2 SVGAGI. The ends lost 8 bases at V and 3 bases at J; junction bases unmatched: 12. The CDR3 has 15 amino acids. The CDR3 loop is CASSLNSGSFYEQYF. The CDR3 coding sequence is TGTGCCAGCTCTCTAAACAGCGGGAGTTTCTACGAGCAGTACTTC.

J is TRBJ1-5 and V is TRBV11-2; D uncertain. The CDR3 totals 15 residues. Germline V gene sequence: CDR1 SGHAT, CDR2 FQNNGV. The V end was cut by 2 bases, the J end by 4 bases, with 12 bases between. The CDR3 loop is CASSLNPAGNQPQHF. The CDR3 nucleotides read TGTGCCAGCAGCTTAAACCCCGCGGGAAATCAGCCCCAGCATTTT.

The rearrangement uses TRBV28 and TRBJ1-4; tentatively, D is TRBD1 (5 bases). The CDR3 covers 14 residues. V lost 2 bases to trimming and J lost 4 bases, with 8 bases between them. CDR1 is MDHEN, CDR2 SYDVKM, per germline. CDR3 in amino acids: CASSLLRDNEKLFF. The CDR3 DNA is TGTGCCAGCAGTTTACTCAGGGATAATGAAAAACTGTTTTTT.

The gene calls are TRBV19 and TRBJ2-1, with D possibly matching TRBD2 (5 bases). Germline CDR1 reads LNHDA; CDR2 reads SQIVND (reference sequence). V lost 2 bases and J 1 base, leaving 12 bases between the germline ends. The CDR3 loop spans 16 amino acids. CDR3 residues: CASSILRTFSYNEQFF. CDR3 coding DNA: TGTGCCAGTAGTATACTTAGGACTTTTTCCTACAATGAGCAGTTCTTC.

The rearrangement joins TRBV28 to TRBJ1-4, with D possibly TRBD1 on 5 matching bases. The CDR3 consists of 13 residues. V dropped 6 bases and J dropped 7 bases, with 12 bases sitting between them. The germline gives CDR1 MDHEN, CDR2 SYDVKM. This CDR3 is CASRLDSFEKLFF. CDR3 in DNA: TGTGCCAGCAGATTAGACAGTTTTGAAAAACTGTTTTTT.

The chain combines TRBV2 with TRBJ1-4, with D unclear. This CDR3 comprises 16 residues. Germline assignment: CDR1 SNHLY and CDR2 FYNNEI. Between the trimmed V and J ends, which lost 6 bases and 6 bases, there was a span of 20 bases. The DNA for the CDR3 is TGTGCCAGCAGAAAACGGGGTGATAGCCCGGATGAAAAACTGTTTTTT. Protein sequence: CASRKRGDSPDEKLFF.

J is TRBJ2-1 and V is TRBV2, with 9 nucleotides matching TRBD1. The length of the CDR3 is 15 residues. The ends lost 9 bases at V and 4 bases at J; junction bases unmatched: 10. Germline lookup yields CDR1 SNHLY and CDR2 FYNNEI. The DNA of the CDR3 is TGTGCCAGTCACGCCGGGACAGGGTATTACAATGAGCAGTTCTTC. It yields the protein CASHAGTGYYNEQFF.

This clone has just a few counts. The chain is built from TRBV4-2 and TRBJ2-7, with TRBD2 identical over 9 bases. There are 15 residues in the CDR3. The ends lost 0 bases at V and 4 bases at J; junction bases unmatched: 4. Germline values: CDR1 LGHNA, CDR2 YNFKEQ. This chain's CDR3 is CASSQDRTSVYEQYF. The CDR3, as DNA: TGTGCCAGCAGCCAAGATCGGACTAGCGTGTACGAGCAGTACTTC.

This clone was picked up a small number of times. The chain links TRBV5-1 to TRBJ1-6, with D possibly TRBD1 on 5 matching bases. The CDR3 totals 14 residues. Germline loops: CDR1 SGHRS, CDR2 YFSETQ. With 2 bases removed from V and 8 bases from J, the gap between germline ends came to 11 bases. The CDR3 spells CASSLEGAYSPLHF. The DNA of the CDR3 is TGCGCCAGCAGCTTAGAAGGGGCATATTCACCCCTCCACTTT.

The V call is TRBV9, the J call TRBJ2-7, with D uncertain. The CDR3 totals 14 residues. Trimming took 0 bases from V and 0 from J, leaving 7 bases between them. The germline V gene encodes CDR1 SGDLS and CDR2 YYNGEE. The CDR3 bases are TGTGCCAGCAGCGTAGGGCCTAGCTCCTACGAGCAGTACTTC. Translation gives CASSVGPSSYEQYF.

This clone is a singleton in its sample. The rearrangement uses TRBV28 and TRBJ2-7; possibly TRBD1 for D (6 bases). Germline CDR1 and CDR2: MDHEN and SYDVKM. Trimming shortened V by 3 bases and J by 3 bases, and 9 bases separated the two germline ends. This CDR3 contains 13 residues. DNA for the CDR3: TGTGCCAGCAGTTTGGGACAAATCTACGAGCAGTACTTC. Protein: CASSLGQIYEQYF.

This clone was found once. The rearrangement uses TRBV5-6 and TRBJ2-1; TRBD2 agrees at 8 bases. CDR3 length: 15 residues. The germline V gene has CDR1 SGHDT and CDR2 YYEEEE. After removal of 4 bases from V and 0 bases from J, the junction contained 3 bases not matched to a gene. CDR3 in amino acids: CASSRGGSSYNEQFF. CDR3 bases: TGTGCCAGCAGCCGCGGGGGGAGCTCCTACAATGAGCAGTTCTTC.

In its sample, this clone was seen a few times. The chain employs TRBV7-2 and TRBJ1-6; the D is unclear. Germline V lookup: CDR1 SGHTA, CDR2 FQGNSA. Trimming left V 0 bases short and J 10 bases short, with 10 bases between. The CDR3 has 14 amino acids. This chain's CDR3 is CASSLAGESSPLHF. CDR3 in DNA: TGTGCCAGCAGCTTAGCCGGGGAGTCATCACCCCTCCACTTT.

The CDR3 protein is CASSRSRGSYNEQFF. The CDR3 DNA reads TGTGCCAGCAGCCGAAGCAGAGGCTCCTACAATGAGCAGTTCTTC. The chain uses TRBV3-1 (or the pseudogene TRBV3-2) and TRBJ2-1; D call uncertain. There are 15 residues in the CDR3. V lost 4 bases, J lost 0 bases, and 10 bases lay in between. Germline CDR1 is LGHDT and CDR2 is YNNKEL (reference sequence).

This clone was counted a few times. J is TRBJ1-5 and V is TRBV27, with D possibly matching TRBD1 (5 bases). The ends were cut back, 2 bases at V and 3 bases at J, with 11 bases in the middle. Germline-derived CDR1 and CDR2 are MNHEY and SMNVEV (reference sequence). CDR3 size: 15 residues. DNA of the CDR3: TGTGCCAGCAGTTTAACGGGGGAGGCCAATCAGCCCCAGCATTTT. Amino acid sequence: CASSLTGEANQPQHF.

The rearrangement joins TRBV6-5 to TRBJ2-7; 8 bases agree with TRBD1. The CDR3 totals 13 residues. The V segment lost 6 bases and the J segment 5 bases; nucleotides outside the gene matches: 6. Germline CDR1 MNHEY, CDR2 SVGAGI. For the CDR3, the DNA is TGTGCCAGCAGCCGACAGGGGACCCACGAGCAGTACTTC. Translated, it gives CASSRQGTHEQYF.